Following are 23 T cell receptor beta chains from one sample sequenced in a study of CD8 T cells in Susac syndrome. Random hexamers primed reverse transcription of about 0.45 to 1 ug RNA. TCRdb fed the immunoSEQ multiplex PCR reads into MiXCR, producing one record per CDR3 protein. Of 110,000 or so distinct CDR3 sequences listed, just under 95% are singletons. Sample: CD4+ T cells from PBMCs. The receptors come from a human donor with multiple sclerosis.

The chain has TRBV4-1 and TRBJ1-5; possibly TRBD1 for D (5 bases). CDR3 length: 15 residues. CDR1 MGHRA and CDR2 YSYEKL come from the germline V gene. Trimming took 5 bases from V and 2 from J, leaving 13 bases between them. In nucleotides, the CDR3 is TGCGCCAGCAGCAGCTGGACAACGCGCAATCAGCCCCAGCATTTT. Amino acids: CASSSWTTRNQPQHF.

V is TRBV20-1 and J is TRBJ1-2, with no clear D. Trimming pared 0 bases from V and 7 bases from J, leaving 9 bases between. The CDR3 consists of 12 residues. Germline assignment: CDR1 DFQATT and CDR2 SNEGSKA (reference sequence). The CDR3 loop reads CSARDRLSGYTF. CDR3 sequence (DNA): TGCAGTGCTAGAGATAGGCTATCTGGCTACACCTTC.

V usage is TRBV5-5 and J usage is TRBJ2-2, with D unclear. Germline CDR1 reads SGHKS; CDR2 reads YYEKEE (reference sequence). The CDR3 length is 12 residues. V was trimmed by 6 bases and J by 1 base, leaving 4 bases between them. DNA for the CDR3: TGTGCCAGCACCGGGAACACCGGGGAGCTGTTTTTT. It yields the protein CASTGNTGELFF.

The CDR3 DNA sequence: TGTGCCAGCAGTGGACTGAACCAAGAGACCCAGTACTTC. Translating gives CASSGLNQETQYF. The chain combines TRBV27 with TRBJ2-5; tentatively, D is TRBD2 (5 bases). This CDR3 comprises 13 residues. Germline CDR1 is MNHEY and CDR2 is SMNVEV (reference sequence). Trimming cost V 5 bases and J 0 bases, with 7 bases left between them.

The count of this clonotype is one. The chain couples TRBV3-1 to TRBJ2-2, with 8 bases lining up with TRBD1. This CDR3 is 18 amino acids long. The germline gives CDR1 LGHDT, CDR2 YNNKEL (reference sequence). The V gene end was trimmed by 1 base and the J gene end by 6 bases; junction bases not matched to a gene: 13. The CDR3 sequence is CASSQAGGFIVMPGELFF. CDR3 nucleotide sequence: TGTGCCAGCAGCCAAGCAGGGGGCTTTATAGTTATGCCCGGGGAGCTGTTTTTT.

The CDR3 loop reads CASSEGTGSAEQYF. The CDR3 bases are TGTGCCAGCAGTGAAGGGACAGGGTCTGCCGAGCAGTACTTC. The gene calls are TRBV6-1 and TRBJ2-7, with 8 bases lining up with TRBD1. This CDR3 comprises 14 residues. Trimming took 1 base from V and 6 from J; bases not matched to a gene: 5. Germline CDR1 is MNHNS and CDR2 is SASEGT.

V and J are TRBV28 and TRBJ1-4; D perhaps matches TRBD1 (5 bases). This CDR3 has 13 residues. V was cut by 10 bases and J by 4 bases, with 13 bases left in between. Germline lookup yields CDR1 MDHEN and CDR2 SYDVKM. CDR3: CAIPTENNEKLFF. In DNA form, the CDR3 reads TGTGCCATTCCGACAGAGAATAATGAAAAACTGTTTTTT.

The chain employs TRBV7-9 and TRBJ2-3; D gene unclear. The CDR3 is made up of 14 amino acids. From germline, CDR1 is SEHNR and CDR2 FQNEAQ (reference sequence). Trimming cost V 5 bases and J 6 bases, with 15 bases left between them. CDR3 loop: CASSRRSQGDTQYF. The CDR3 coding sequence is TGTGCCAGCAGCCGACGGTCCCAAGGGGATACGCAGTATTTT.

This clonotype was detected only a few times. The DNA for the CDR3 is TGTGCCAGCAGTTGGGGGCGCACAGATACGCAGTATTTT. Translated: CASSWGRTDTQYF. V gene TRBV27 combines with J gene TRBJ2-3; D might be TRBD1 (6 bases). V lost 4 bases and J lost 1, with 6 bases in between. The CDR3 sequence is 13 residues long. The germline gives CDR1 MNHEY, CDR2 SMNVEV (reference sequence).

CDR3 in amino acids: CSARDFSRNQPQHF. The CDR3 DNA is TGCAGTGCTAGAGATTTCTCCAGAAATCAGCCCCAGCATTTT. The chain employs TRBV20-1 and TRBJ1-5, with no clear D. Per germline, CDR1 DFQATT and CDR2 SNEGSKA (reference sequence). The CDR3 has 14 amino acids. The V end was cut by 0 bases, the J end by 4 bases, with 10 bases between.

The chain recombines TRBV9 with TRBJ1-2, with 7 bases aligning to TRBD1. The CDR3 sequence is 18 residues long. V lost 3 bases to trimming and J lost 0 bases; unmatched junction nucleotides: 14. Germline V gene lookup returns CDR1 SGDLS and CDR2 YYNGEE. Here the CDR3 reads CASSEVTGVLSANYGYTF. The CDR3 DNA reads TGTGCCAGCAGCGAAGTAACAGGGGTTCTTAGTGCTAACTATGGCTACACCTTC.

This clonotype was detected once. This chain links TRBV2 with TRBJ2-5, with D uncertain. This CDR3 comprises 13 residues. CDR1 and CDR2 from the germline V gene are SNHLY and FYNNEI. Trimming left V 4 bases short and J 5 bases short, with 11 bases between. The DNA for the CDR3 is TGTGCCAGCAGTGCGGCGGAAAGGGAGACCCAGTACTTC. Protein product: CASSAAERETQYF. The whole variable domain, filled in from reference TRBV2 and TRBJ2-5, reads EPEVTQTPSHQVTQMGQEVILRCVPISNHLYFYWYRQILGQKVEFLVSFYNNEISEKSEIFDDQFSVERPDGSNFTLKIRSTKLEDSAMYFCASSAAERETQYFGPGTRLLVL.

This sequence joins TRBV6-5 and TRBJ2-7; the D is unclear. The CDR3 runs to 17 residues. Per the germline V gene, CDR1 is MNHEY and CDR2 is SVGAGI. The V end was cut by 2 bases, the J end by 4 bases, with 21 bases between. Here the CDR3 reads CASSYLSFGNQGYEQYF. The CDR3 DNA is TGTGCCAGCAGTTACCTTTCCTTCGGAAACCAAGGGTACGAGCAGTACTTC.

Turning to this clonotype: No DNA is shown, since the ends of the CDR3 on it are uncertain; the CDR3 is the one TCRdb lists. V usage is TRBV11-1 and J usage is TRBJ2-1; TRBD2, as called in the table, went unchecked against the DNA. Germline V gene data show CDR1 as SGHAT and CDR2 as FQDESV (reference sequence). The CDR3 extends over 21 residues, inclusive of both ends. Here the CDR3 reads CASSLLEKRMSSSSGQVEQFF.

The chain joins TRBV6-2 or TRBV6-3 to TRBJ1-2, with unresolved D. There are 13 residues in the CDR3. V was trimmed by 5 bases and J by 4 bases, leaving 11 bases between them. Germline assignment: CDR1 MNHEY and CDR2 SVGEGT. The CDR3: CASSPEGFYGYTF. The CDR3 region has the DNA TGTGCCAGCAGTCCGGAAGGATTCTATGGCTACACCTTC.

This rearrangement joins TRBV9 to TRBJ2-7, with 13 bases fitting TRBD2. The CDR3 is 18 amino acids. Losses at the gene ends were 0 bases for V and 5 bases for J; bases not matched to a gene: 11. Germline CDR1 is SGDLS and CDR2 is YYNGEE. DNA for the CDR3: TGTGCCAGCAGCGTAGAAGCCCGACTAGCGGGGGGTTGGAACGAGCAGTACTTC. As protein: CASSVEARLAGGWNEQYF.

The gene calls are TRBV7-2 and TRBJ1-1; D is ambiguous. The V end lost 2 bases, the J end lost 0 bases, and 7 bases lay between the germline ends. This CDR3 spans 14 amino acids. Germline loops: CDR1 SGHTA, CDR2 FQGNSA. The CDR3 DNA reads TGTGCCAGCAGCTTACAGACGGTGAACACTGAAGCTTTCTTT. Translated, it gives CASSLQTVNTEAFF.

The V call is TRBV30, the J call TRBJ2-6; 10 nucleotides agree with TRBD1. The CDR3 spans 18 residues. Germline V gene sequence: CDR1 GTSNPN, CDR2 SVGIG (reference sequence). V shed 0 bases, J shed 0 bases, and the junction held 5 bases outside the gene matches. The CDR3: CAWSVGTGVSSGANVLTF. CDR3 nucleotide sequence: TGTGCCTGGAGTGTTGGGACAGGGGTGAGCTCTGGGGCCAACGTCCTGACTTTC.

The chain couples TRBV20-1 to TRBJ2-2, with 9 bases that match TRBD1. The CDR3 has 14 residues. Germline V gene sequence: CDR1 DFQATT, CDR2 SNEGSKA (reference sequence). Unmatched junction bases numbered 3, after V lost 4 bases and J lost 3 bases. CDR3 region: CSANRDRDTGELFF. The DNA for the CDR3 is TGCAGTGCTAACCGGGACAGGGACACCGGGGAGCTGTTTTTT.

This chain links TRBV15 with TRBJ2-4, with D possibly TRBD1 on 7 matching bases. The CDR3 length is 17 residues. Germline V gene sequence: CDR1 LNHNV, CDR2 YYDKDF (reference sequence). Between the trimmed V and J ends, which lost 0 bases and 4 bases, there was a span of 16 bases. The CDR3 DNA sequence: TGTGCCACCAGCAGAGACCCAACGACAGGGAGGAAAAACATTCAGTACTTC. Protein product: CATSRDPTTGRKNIQYF.

The chain carries TRBV7-9 and TRBJ1-5, with D tentatively TRBD1 (5 bases). Trimming removed 5 bases from V and 7 bases from J, with 12 bases in between. CDR1 is SEHNR, CDR2 FQNEAQ, per germline (reference sequence). The CDR3 consists of 13 residues. The CDR3 DNA follows: TGTGCCAGCAGCCGAGGGACCGAACAGCCCCAGCATTTT. Translated, it gives CASSRGTEQPQHF.

The rearrangement uses TRBV27 and TRBJ2-1, with D perhaps assigned TRBD1 or TRBD2 (5 bases each). Per the germline V gene, CDR1 is MNHEY and CDR2 is SMNVEV (reference sequence). The CDR3 covers 13 residues. Trimming removed 0 bases from V and 12 bases from J, with 12 bases in between. The chain's CDR3 is CASSLSTGTTQFF. The CDR3 DNA reads TGTGCCAGCAGTTTATCGACCGGGACCACGCAGTTCTTC.

This sequence joins TRBV20-1 and TRBJ2-1, with 10 bases matching TRBD2. The CDR3 spans 17 residues. Trimming removed 1 base from V and 0 bases from J; junction bases left unmatched: 6. Germline assignment: CDR1 DFQATT and CDR2 SNEGSKA (reference sequence). The CDR3 sequence: CSARVSGGPSSYNEQFF. CDR3 in DNA: TGCAGTGCTAGAGTTAGCGGGGGGCCTAGCTCCTACAATGAGCAGTTCTTC.